Sequencing of this T cell receptor (beta chain) was carried out in a study of cytomegalovirus exposure and HLA in healthy donors (dated 2017 in TCRdb). Context from the whole study: An earlier analysis of 587 of the donors reported 250 to 350 Gb of sequence data and about 120 million unique TCR beta sequences obtained from some 170 million T cells. An early release that covered about 600 HLA-typed donors contained around 330 gigabases of sequencing data and 80 million or so unique TCR sequences. The genetic ancestry cluster associated with self-reported Caucasian donors included around four fifths of the roughly 400 genotyped donors. The study aimed to test whether cataloging public T cell receptors could reveal signatures of past pathogen exposure. Using immunosequencing, the study profiled T cell repertoires from around 680 subjects and related those repertoires to cytomegalovirus serostatus. Along with the roughly 700-subject first cohort, a separate validation cohort of around 110 different subjects was used. High-throughput TCR immunosequencing, statistical association of individual TCRs with disease status, and machine learning were combined to predict cytomegalovirus infection status. A later analysis re-analyzed previously published TCR beta repertoires from roughly 690 donors and added high-resolution HLA genotyping to study TCR occurrence patterns. Rather than using new phenotypic data, the later analysis identified candidate immune exposures from TCR beta sequences and from how often those sequences occurred across donors. An earlier analysis of about 620 of the donors applied high-throughput TCR beta sequencing to assess whether each TCR beta V gene segment acted as functional or pseudogenic. Alongside the repertoire data, information on donor age, sex, ethnicity and CMV serostatus was compiled. Genome-wide SNP genotypes for about 60% of the roughly 670 donors were used in a later genetic analysis, which treated that subset as a discovery cohort. All discovery cohort repertoires had been generated on a single sequencing platform. Class I and class II HLA loci were covered by the typing at four-digit resolution. Typing coverage varied by locus: roughly 629-640 donors for A, B, C, DRB1 and DQB1; around 560 for DQA1; more than 600 for DPA1; around 450 for DPB1. Several DR-DQ haplotypes were treated as single units for association and clustering because of strong linkage in the cohort. Across some 400 genotyped donors of the cohort, an average of 235,054 unique TCR beta nucleotide sequences per donor were sequenced, and approximately 17% of those sequences were non-productive. General findings and caveats noted by the study authors: The sequencing pipeline was judged likely to have produced a cluster of highly shared sequence variants as a technical artifact. Because HLA typing was unavailable for some donors at each locus, only the typed subset was used in association tests. In a later genetic analysis, a missense DCLRE1C variant was associated with V-gene and J-gene trimming of TCR beta chains, and the association was replicated in an independent cohort. A total of 150 to 200 TCR beta chains were listed by the study as associated with cytomegalovirus. For the cohort, immune exposure information was limited to CMV serostatus. Across donors, most TCR sequences were observed very rarely, whereas some public TCRs were present in many individuals. Sequencing depth was assumed to be roughly uniform across donors in the presence/absence analyses, though that assumption may not hold. Broadly in line with IMGT annotations, most TCR beta V segments showed up in productive rearrangements about 90% or about 30% of the time in an earlier analysis of several hundred of the donors. A later genetic analysis reported fewer N-insertions in productive TCRs among donors in an Asian-associated ancestry cluster than the approximately 700-donor mean. Only TCR beta chains were sequenced in this cohort, and the absence of alpha or paired-chain data limited detectable features. Linkage disequilibrium might explain the correlated functional status among segregating V segments, but an unknown experimental factor could not be excluded. Cytomegalovirus status was reported to be diagnosed by the classifier with high specificity and sensitivity in both the original and validation cohorts. Some IMGT-functional V segments, including TRBV6-2 and TRBV6-3, could not be distinguished by the 87-base-pair reads and were therefore excluded. A few of the identified cytomegalovirus-associated TCR beta chains were confirmed in vitro to be specific for cytomegalovirus antigens. In a later analysis, TCR association rates were found to vary across HLA loci, with the most associated TCRs seen for DRB1 alleles and the fewest for HLA-C alleles. The earlier analysis of almost 600 of the donors excluded fewer than 20 rarely observed V segments, including chromosome 9 orphons, because counts were too low. Strong co-occurrence of HLA alleles, especially DR and DQ, made assigning TCR associations to individual alleles difficult. Compared with equally common non-associated chains, HLA-associated TCR beta chains in a later analysis were more clonally expanded and had lower generation probabilities. The authors suggested that the approach could potentially be generalized to other disease states and immunological phenotypes. Most CMV-associated TCR beta chains appeared to be HLA-restricted in a later analysis, and the HLA associations seemed to be driven largely by CMV exposure. At a false discovery rate of 0.05, a later analysis linked around 15,000 TCR beta sequences to specific HLA alleles. According to a later analysis, parvovirus B19, influenza, CMV and Epstein-Barr virus appeared linked to several top co-occurrence clusters. A further reported finding was that TCR beta sequences accurately predicted the HLA-A and HLA-B alleles for most subjects in the first cohort.

For this clone: Its antigen is unknown. Base-call qualities are not available, and no considerably larger clone is one nucleotide away.

The cohort consisted of 650 to 850 healthy bone marrow donors. All cohort members were sampled while nominally healthy, although unrecorded immune exposures were likely present. The donor was CMV seropositive and belonged to the group of 250 to 350 seropositive cohort members. A peripheral blood sample was provided by each donor, and peripheral blood mononuclear cells were used for TCR beta sequencing. Genomic DNA was extracted from the blood cell samples with the Qiagen DNeasy Blood Extraction Kit. Receptors were amplified or captured by the immunoSEQ multiplex PCR assay. The multiplex PCR relied on a mix of 60 forward primers for TCR Vbeta segments and 13 reverse primers for TCR Jbeta segments. A multiplex PCR assay on genomic DNA amplified the CDR3 region of rearranged TCR beta genes. On the Illumina HiSeq System, the amplified TCR beta libraries were sequenced as 87-base-pair reads. From the authors' description of their analysis: In a later analysis, tens of millions of unique TCR beta chains were counted across the approximately 640 repertoires, and approximately 11 million of these chains were shared by at least two donors. Raw reads were error-corrected and collapsed into unique sequences with a nearest-neighbor algorithm that merged closely related sequences to remove PCR and sequencing errors. Alignment of CDR3 sequences to IMGT reference sequences was used to assign V, D and J gene segments. For a sequence to be retained, a match of at least six nucleotides was required to both a V gene segment and a J gene segment. Rearrangements were classified as productive when the CDR3 lacked stop codons and remained in frame with V and J, and all other rearrangements were classified as non-productive. CDR3 was defined by IMGT convention, running from the second conserved V-encoded cysteine to the conserved J-encoded phenylalanine. The earlier analysis of about 570 of the donors excluded any sequence lacking an unambiguous match to a single V gene segment. An earlier analysis of approximately 590 of the donors classified V segments as functional when productive rearrangements were above 56.7% and as segregating when the standard deviation between donors was above 5%. A statistical classification framework was built to diagnose cytomegalovirus status from the catalog of TCR beta chain sequences. In a later analysis, TCR nucleotide sequences were compared against IMGT/GENE-DB human TR gene sequences so that V and J genes could be assigned. In a later analysis, CDR3 sequences and most-parsimonious VDJ recombination scenarios were assigned using the TCRdist pipeline. A later analysis defined each TCR beta chain by its CDR3 amino acid sequence plus V-gene family, and excluded reads lacking a unique V-gene family. To address suspected cross-contamination and a sequencing artifact, a later analysis removed 550 to 750 highly shared, low-generation-probability nucleotide sequences. In a later analysis, a clonal expansion index was calculated for each public chain from normalized within-repertoire ranks of inferred template counts. Generation probabilities in a later analysis came from a VDJ recombination model fitted to out-of-frame rearrangements, and those results were checked against IGoR. Hypergeometric tests were used in a later analysis to score TCR-TCR, TCR-HLA and TCR-CMV co-occurrence, with a repertoire-size bias correction applied to the TCR pairs. To estimate false discovery rates, a later analysis permuted the HLA or CMV assignments 20 times. In a later analysis, co-occurring TCRs were grouped using DBSCAN, and TCRdist sequence similarity was added for clustering within HLA-allele-positive subsets. Co-occurrence clustering excluded repertoires with fewer than 30,000 or more than 120,000 public chains, plus five with anomalous nucleotide sharing. Here the immuneACCESS table is served through TCRdb, limited to in-frame sequences with V and J called. Missing clones are a known gap in these copies; in checked studies unresolved V genes cover under half, and the rest lacks a known reason. D and trimming come from the DNA, and the V and J calls and clone size come from that table. The sample table shows 180,000 or so clones, and around 80% are seen once. In total, the top ten clones hold roughly 3.5% of the sample.

In the germline V gene (reference sequence), CDR1 corresponds to MNHEY and CDR2 to SMNVEV. V is cut back by 0 bases and J by 0 bases, with 10 bases in the junction unmatched. Reading from cysteine to phenylalanine, the CDR3 counts 20 amino acids. CDR3 DNA is the only sequence kept; it has 60 bases, read in frame from the first base. The clonotype comes from a woman in her sixties in good health and CMV-seropositive. Source material: PBMCs. The chain was built from TRBV27 and TRBJ2-7, and TRBD2 aligns with 14 junction nucleotides. CDR3 reads: CASSLSSGTSGGSSSYEQYF. Here is the DNA: TGTGCCAGCAGTTTATCCTCCGGGACTAGCGGGGGCTCCAGCTCCTACGAGCAGTACTTC.